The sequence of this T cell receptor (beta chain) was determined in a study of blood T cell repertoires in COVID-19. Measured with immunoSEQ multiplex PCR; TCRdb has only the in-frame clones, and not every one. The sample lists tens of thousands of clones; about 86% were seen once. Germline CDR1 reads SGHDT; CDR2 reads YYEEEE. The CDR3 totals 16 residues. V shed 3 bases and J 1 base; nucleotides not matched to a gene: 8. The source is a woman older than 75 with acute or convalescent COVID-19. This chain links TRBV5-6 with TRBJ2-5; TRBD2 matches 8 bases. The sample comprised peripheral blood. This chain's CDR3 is CASSSTGGDTQETQYF. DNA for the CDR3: TGTGCCAGCAGCTCTACCGGGGGGGATACCCAAGAGACCCAGTACTTC.